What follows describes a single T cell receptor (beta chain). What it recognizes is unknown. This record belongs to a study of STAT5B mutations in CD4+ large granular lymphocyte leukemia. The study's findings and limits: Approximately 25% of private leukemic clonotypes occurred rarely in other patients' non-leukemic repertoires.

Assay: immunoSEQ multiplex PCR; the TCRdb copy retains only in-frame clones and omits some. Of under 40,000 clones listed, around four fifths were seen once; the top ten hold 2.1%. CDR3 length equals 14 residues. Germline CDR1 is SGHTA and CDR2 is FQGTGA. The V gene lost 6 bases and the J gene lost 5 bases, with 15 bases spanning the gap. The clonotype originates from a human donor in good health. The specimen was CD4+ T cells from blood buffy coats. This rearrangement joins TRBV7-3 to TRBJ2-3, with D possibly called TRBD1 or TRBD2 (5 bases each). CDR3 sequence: CASRFGTTGDTQYF. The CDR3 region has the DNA TGTGCCAGCAGATTCGGGACCACCGGAGATACGCAGTATTTT.